This T cell receptor (beta chain) was identified during a study of blood T cells in healthy people across ages. A sample-barcoded 5' primer and a J-beta primer mix were used in a second PCR of about 7 to 12 cycles. MiXCR was run by TCRdb on the 5' RACE reads, yielding one entry per CDR3 protein. The data hold some 1.1 million distinct CDR3 sequences, with around two fifths observed a single time. This clonotype was counted a single time. Sequenced material: blood. The sequence came from a man between 18 and 29 years old in good health.

The CDR3 region has the DNA TGTGCCAGCAGCCCCACGCCAGGGGCTAAGGCAGATACGCAGTATTTT. Translated: CASSPTPGAKADTQYF. The chain recombines TRBV7-3 with TRBJ2-3; tentatively, D is TRBD1 (6 bases). The germline V gene encodes CDR1 SGHTA and CDR2 FQGTGA. This CDR3 is built from 16 residues. The V and J ends lost 5 bases and 4 bases respectively, with 19 bases between them.